One and the same sample provided the 10 T cell receptor beta chains below, sequenced in a study of T cell changes during pregnancy in multiple sclerosis. Profiling relied on immunoSEQ multiplex PCR, and the TCRdb table lists in-frame clones only, not all of them. In the table there are about 77,000 clones, about 92% of which are singletons. Here the sequenced sample was peripheral blood, taken after pregnancy. The source is a female donor in good health, enrolled as a control in a pregnancy study.

In DNA, the CDR3 is TGTGCCTGGAGTGTGGCTAGCGGGGGGGCCGGGCAGTTCTTC. Residues: CAWSVASGGAGQFF. The chain employs TRBV30 and TRBJ2-1; 12 bases fit TRBD2. In germline, CDR1 is GTSNPN, CDR2 SVGIG (reference sequence). The CDR3 sequence is 14 residues long. Trimming took 0 bases from V and 12 from J; bases not matched to a gene: 6.

The V call is TRBV18, the J call TRBJ1-3; D unresolved. Germline-derived CDR1 and CDR2 are KGHSH and LQKENI. Trimming took off 5 bases at V and 2 bases at J, with 16 bases between the two ends. The CDR3 sequence is 16 residues long. This CDR3 is CASSIGTASAGNTIYF. CDR3 nucleotides: TGTGCCAGCTCAATAGGAACAGCTTCTGCTGGAAACACCATATATTTT. The full variable domain, with the rest looked up from reference TRBV18 and TRBJ1-3, is NAGVMQNPRHLVRRRGQEARLRCSPMKGHSHVYWYRQLPEEGLKFMVYLQKENIIDESGMPKERFSAEFPKEGPSILRIQQVVRGDSAAYFCASSIGTASAGNTIYFGEGSWLTVV.

The chain employs TRBV19 and TRBJ1-1; maybe TRBD1 (6 bases). CDR3 length: 16 amino acids. Trimming shortened V by 3 bases and J by 4 bases, and 18 bases separated the two germline ends. The V gene's germline CDR1 is LNHDA and CDR2 SQIVND (reference sequence). CDR3 DNA sequence: TGTGCCAGTAGTATTAGGGTCGACAGGACCTTCACTGAAGCTTTCTTT. Protein product: CASSIRVDRTFTEAFF.

The gene calls are TRBV7-3 and TRBJ2-1; 10 bases map to TRBD2. Germline loops: CDR1 SGHTA, CDR2 FQGTGA. With V trimmed by 7 bases and J by 6 bases, 6 bases remained unmatched. The length of the CDR3 is 14 residues. CDR3 sequence: CASKPGLASNEQFF. The CDR3 nucleotides are TGTGCCAGCAAACCGGGACTAGCGTCCAATGAGCAGTTCTTC.

The chain couples TRBV5-1 to TRBJ2-5; 7 bases are shared with TRBD1. V gave up 5 bases and J gave up 0 bases; unmatched junction bases: 7. The CDR3 contains 15 residues. Germline lookup yields CDR1 SGHRS and CDR2 YFSETQ. CDR3 region: CASSTGTVYQETQYF. CDR3 nucleotides: TGCGCCAGCAGTACCGGGACAGTATACCAAGAGACCCAGTACTTC.

The chain carries TRBV15 and TRBJ1-5, with a weak D call TRBD1 (5 bases). The CDR3 loop spans 15 amino acids. Trimming left V 2 bases short and J 2 bases short, with 10 bases between. Per the germline V gene, CDR1 is LNHNV and CDR2 is YYDKDF (reference sequence). In nucleotides, the CDR3 is TGTGCCACCAGCAGAAAGGGGTTTGGCAATCAGCCCCAGCATTTT. Amino acid sequence: CATSRKGFGNQPQHF.

As regards this clone: The junction shows a germline mismatch at one end, possibly a read error. The chain links TRBV15 to TRBJ2-5; 8 nucleotides line up with TRBD2. The CDR3 has 12 residues. Looked up from germline, CDR1 is LNHNV and CDR2 is YYDKDF (reference sequence). The CDR3 loop reads CAASGSSVTQYF. The CDR3 DNA reads as TGTGCCGCCAGCGGGAGCTCGGTGACCCAGTACTTC.

The chain carries TRBV4-1 and TRBJ2-1, with D maybe TRBD1 (6 bases). The germline V gene encodes CDR1 MGHRA and CDR2 YSYEKL. V was pared by 4 bases and J by 3 bases, with 13 bases between. The CDR3 consists of 15 residues. The CDR3 here is CASSLIQDSYNEQFF. The CDR3 DNA follows: TGCGCCAGCAGCCTCATCCAGGACAGCTACAATGAGCAGTTCTTC.

The V call is TRBV19, the J call TRBJ2-7; tentative D call: TRBD2 (6 bases). This CDR3 contains 14 residues. Germline loops: CDR1 LNHDA, CDR2 SQIVND (reference sequence). The V and J ends lost 5 bases and 2 bases respectively, with 13 bases between them. CDR3: CASSFGSGAYEQYF. The CDR3 coding sequence is TGTGCCAGTAGTTTCGGGAGTGGGGCCTACGAGCAGTACTTC.

This clone was detected only a few times. The chain is built from TRBV19 and TRBJ1-6; TRBD1 matches at 10 bases. This CDR3 has 15 amino acids. V lost 2 bases to trimming and J lost 9 bases; unmatched junction nucleotides: 4. Germline-derived CDR1 and CDR2 are LNHDA and SQIVND (reference sequence). In DNA form, the CDR3 reads TGTGCCAGTAGTATACGACAGGGGGCCGTTTCACCCCTCCACTTT. It specifies CASSIRQGAVSPLHF. Variable domain in full (rest from reference TRBV19 and TRBJ1-6): DGGITQSPKYLFRKEGQNVTLSCEQNLNHDAMYWYRQDPGQGLRLIYYSQIVNDFQKGDIAEGYSVSREKKESFPLTVTSAQKNPTAFYLCASSIRQGAVSPLHFGNGTRLTVT.